The 13 T cell receptor beta chains below were found in one sample sequenced in a study of a mutant IDH1 vaccine in newly diagnosed glioma. Using immunoSEQ multiplex PCR, the repertoire was profiled, and TCRdb retains in-frame clones only, with some absent. Here the sample spans just over 35,000 clones, about four fifths being singletons. The time point: week 11, during vaccination. Every vaccination contained 300 ug of the mutant IDH1 20-mer peptide and was paired with topical imiquimod. For these TCRs, the target antigens are not known. This sample comprised peripheral blood mononuclear cells (PBMCs), obtained from a glioma patient whose treatment included an IDH1 peptide vaccine. The receptors stem from a woman aged 25 to 39 with glioma. Some clones in this sample may be carry-over from other donors' samples.

This sequence joins TRBV2 and TRBJ1-5; tentative D call: TRBD1 (5 bases). The germline V and J ends were trimmed by 6 bases and 2 bases, with 11 bases remaining between them. Germline lookup yields CDR1 SNHLY and CDR2 FYNNEI. This CDR3 is built from 14 residues. CDR3 region: CASSGPGGNQPQHF. The CDR3, as DNA: TGTGCCAGCAGCGGGCCGGGGGGCAATCAGCCCCAGCATTTT. Combining the CDR3 with reference TRBV2 and TRBJ1-5 gives the whole variable domain EPEVTQTPSHQVTQMGQEVILRCVPISNHLYFYWYRQILGQKVEFLVSFYNNEISEKSEIFDDQFSVERPDGSNFTLKIRSTKLEDSAMYFCASSGPGGNQPQHFGDGTRLSIL.

The CDR3 loop reads CASSLTGGNEQFF. The CDR3 region has the DNA TGTGCCAGCAGTCTCACGGGGGGGAATGAGCAGTTCTTC. This chain uses TRBV2 with TRBJ2-1; TRBD2 aligns across 8 bases. The CDR3 covers 13 residues. With 5 bases clipped from V and 7 bases from J, the junction kept 4 bases outside the gene matches. Germline loops: CDR1 SNHLY, CDR2 FYNNEI.

V is TRBV29-1 and J is TRBJ1-1; D gene unclear. The CDR3 is 13 amino acids. Germline-derived CDR1 and CDR2 are SQVTM and ANQGSEA. V lost 3 bases to trimming and J lost 5 bases, with 13 bases between them. This chain's CDR3 is CSVDSSRETEAFF. CDR3 sequence (DNA): TGCAGCGTTGATTCGTCCCGGGAGACTGAAGCTTTCTTT.

The V call is TRBV10-3, the J call TRBJ2-7, with 7 bases lining up with TRBD1. The length of the CDR3 is 15 residues. J was trimmed by 0 bases and V by 7 bases; bases with no gene match: 9. The germline CDR1 and CDR2 sequences are ENHRY and SYGVKD. The DNA for the CDR3 is TGTGCCATCACCTCGGACAGGTCAAGCTCCTACGAGCAGTACTTC. It specifies CAITSDRSSSYEQYF.

This clone was found a few times. The genes are TRBV11-2 and TRBJ1-5; D is ambiguous. V lost 1 base and J lost 5, with 6 bases in between. Germline lookup yields CDR1 SGHAT and CDR2 FQNNGV. The CDR3 length is 13 residues. The CDR3 region is CASSLVQDQPQHF. The DNA for the CDR3 is TGTGCCAGCAGCTTAGTCCAGGATCAGCCCCAGCATTTT.

The chain recombines TRBV18 with TRBJ2-5; a weak D match, TRBD1 (6 bases). Judging by the DNA end, TRBJ2-7 fits better; the J call may be wrong. CDR3 length: 16 residues. Germline values: CDR1 KGHSH, CDR2 LQKENI. The CDR3 loop reads CASSPKPGTPKGEQYF. The CDR3, as DNA: TGTGCCAGCTCACCAAAACCCGGGACACCAAAAGGCGAGCAGTACTTC.

This clone was observed once. The gene calls are TRBV28 and TRBJ2-7, with D unresolved. Germline V gene lookup returns CDR1 MDHEN and CDR2 SYDVKM. This CDR3 contains 14 residues. V dropped 3 bases and J dropped 6 bases, with 15 bases sitting between them. The chain's CDR3 is CASSFNSQISEQYF. The CDR3 nucleotides are TGTGCCAGCAGTTTCAATAGCCAGATTTCCGAGCAGTACTTC.

This chain connects TRBV5-4 to TRBJ2-6; 12 positions agree with TRBD2. The ends lost 4 bases at V and 0 bases at J; junction bases unmatched: 2. This CDR3 is built from 17 residues. Germline CDR1 is SGHNT and CDR2 is YYREEE (reference sequence). The CDR3 protein is CASSQGLAGSGANVLTF. CDR3 DNA: TGTGCCAGCAGCCAGGGACTAGCGGGCTCTGGGGCCAACGTCCTGACTTTC.

This sequence joins TRBV5-1 and TRBJ2-5, with 8 bases identical to TRBD2. The CDR3 covers 15 residues. Germline trimming cut 2 bases from V and 4 bases from J; bases unmatched to any gene: 7. Germline V gene lookup returns CDR1 SGHRS and CDR2 YFSETQ. This chain's CDR3 is CASSFGVSGTETQYF. CDR3 sequence (DNA): TGCGCCAGCAGCTTTGGTGTTAGCGGGACAGAGACCCAGTACTTC. The variable domain in full, with the rest retrieved from reference TRBV5-1 and TRBJ2-5, is KAGVTQTPRYLIKTRGQQVTLSCSPISGHRSVSWYQQTPGQGLQFLFEYFSETQRNKGNFPGRFSGRQFSNSRSEMNVSTLELGDSALYLCASSFGVSGTETQYFGPGTRLLVL.

The CDR3 is CASSLQWGMNTEAFF. The CDR3 DNA follows: TGTGCCAGCAGCTTACAATGGGGCATGAACACTGAAGCTTTCTTT. This rearrangement joins TRBV7-9 to TRBJ1-1, with a possible D match to TRBD1 (5 bases). CDR1 and CDR2 (germline): SEHNR, FQNEAQ (reference sequence). The CDR3 is 15 amino acids. Trimming shortened V by 2 bases and J by 0 bases, and 10 bases separated the two germline ends.

This clone was counted only a few times. The V gene is TRBV7-8, the J gene TRBJ1-1; 9 bases are shared with TRBD1. Germline assignment: CDR1 SGHVS and CDR2 FQNEAQ. The J segment lost 0 bases and the V segment lost 4 bases, leaving 9 bases of the junction unmatched. The CDR3 spans 17 residues. DNA of the CDR3: TGTGCCAGCAGCTCCCGGTACAGGGGGCCCATGAACACTGAAGCTTTCTTT. Amino acid sequence: CASSSRYRGPMNTEAFF.

The rearrangement uses TRBV7-6 and TRBJ1-3; TRBD1 is a possible D gene (6 bases). The CDR3 totals 16 residues. CDR1 and CDR2 from the germline V gene are SGHVS and FNYEAQ. V was pared by 2 bases and J by 4 bases, with 15 bases between. The CDR3 sequence: CASSLSAGAWGNTIYF. For the CDR3, the DNA is TGTGCCAGCAGCTTAAGCGCGGGGGCATGGGGAAACACCATATATTTT. The full variable domain, rest sourced from reference TRBV7-6 and TRBJ1-3, is GAGVSQSPRYKVTKRGQDVALRCDPISGHVSLYWYRQALGQGPEFLTYFNYEAQQDKSGLPNDRFSAERPEGSISTLTIQRTEQRDSAMYRCASSLSAGAWGNTIYFGEGSWLTVV.

V usage is TRBV7-9 and J usage is TRBJ2-1, with TRBD1 as a possible D gene (6 bases). The germline V and J ends were trimmed by 1 base and 7 bases, with 17 bases remaining between them. The CDR3 has 16 residues. Per the germline V gene, CDR1 is SEHNR and CDR2 is FQNEAQ (reference sequence). CDR3 sequence: CASSLGGSGRGNEQFF. CDR3 sequence (DNA): TGTGCCAGCAGCTTAGGTGGGAGTGGTAGGGGGAATGAGCAGTTCTTC.